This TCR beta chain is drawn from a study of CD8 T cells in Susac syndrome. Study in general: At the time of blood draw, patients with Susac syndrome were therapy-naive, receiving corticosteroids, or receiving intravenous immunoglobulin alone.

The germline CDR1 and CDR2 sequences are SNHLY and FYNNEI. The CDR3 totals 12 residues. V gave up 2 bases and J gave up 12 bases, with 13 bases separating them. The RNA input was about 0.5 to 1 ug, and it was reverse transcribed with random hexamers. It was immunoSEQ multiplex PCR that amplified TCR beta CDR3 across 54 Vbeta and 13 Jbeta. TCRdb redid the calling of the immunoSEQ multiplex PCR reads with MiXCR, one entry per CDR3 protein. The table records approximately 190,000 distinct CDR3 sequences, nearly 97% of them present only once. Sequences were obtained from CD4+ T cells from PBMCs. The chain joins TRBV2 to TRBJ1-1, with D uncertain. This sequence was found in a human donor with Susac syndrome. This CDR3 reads CASSERTELTFF. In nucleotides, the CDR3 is TGTGCCAGCAGTGAAAGGACCGAATTGACTTTCTTT.